This entry describes one T cell receptor beta chain. Its antigen remains unidentified. Per-base quality was not reported, and no clone a single base away is much larger than it. The collaborating institutions used their own protocols to collect whole blood in K2EDTA tubes. For TCRbeta analysis, collaborators shipped samples as frozen whole blood, isolated PBMCs, or DNA extracted from either of those sample types. V loses 0 bases, J loses 7 bases, and the germline ends lie 8 bases apart. Looking up the germline V gene yields CDR1 SGHDT and CDR2 YYEEEE. The CDR3 runs 14 amino acids, cysteine and phenylalanine included. The retained sequence is limited to the CDR3, 42 bases, with the frame set at the first base. The data were obtained in a study of blood T cell repertoires in COVID-19 (dated by TCRdb to the early 2020s). For context, the study as a whole: Collaborator samples came from the United States, Italy and Spain and covered acute and convalescent phases of COVID-19. Subjects who had been exposed to COVID-19, were actively infected with it, or had recovered from it provided the deeply sampled blood TCRbeta repertoires that made up the dataset. Where available, HLA class I and class II types were taken from metadata supplied by the sample provider and were not determined by assay-based typing. The material from the prospective study consisted of cDNA or gDNA derived from T cells, B-cell-depleted T cells, or PBMCs. Sample metadata almost always included a de-identified subject ID, COVID-19 status, age in years and sex. The repertoires were released in a freely available public database intended as a resource for research on the immune response to SARS-CoV-2. Samples were obtained from the ongoing ImmuneRACE study (first 160 participants) and from about 1,300 subjects provided by 6 global collaborators.

TCRbeta CDR3 regions were amplified from genomic DNA using the immunoSEQ Assay, a bias-controlled multiplex PCR. The authors processed their data as follows. Nucleated cell counts per sample were estimated from amplification of reference gene primers within the assay. To quantify the absolute abundance of each unique TCRbeta CDR3 rearrangement, sequence reads were collapsed and filtered. For each sample, productive Simpson clonality was calculated by taking the square root of Simpson's diversity index across productive rearrangements. In its TCRdb copy, this immuneACCESS table keeps in-frame sequences only and misses some clones. Where compared with another copy, unresolved V genes explain less than half of these, and the others have no known cause. V, J and clone size were drawn from that table, and D and trimming were deduced from the DNA. This sample has about 240,000 clones in its table, and 85% to 90% of those were observed once. The ten largest clones capture approximately 6.2% of the sample.

General findings and caveats noted by the study authors: The amount of clinical and demographic metadata varied by source and participant and was provided uncurated.

Sequencing was carried out using peripheral blood. The sequence links TRBV5-6 to TRBJ1-6, with the D gene uncertain. This receptor was taken from a man between 60 and 75 years old with acute or convalescent COVID-19. The nucleotides read TGTGCCAGCAGCTTGGAGGCAGCGAATTCACCCCTCCACTTT. This yields the protein CASSLEAANSPLHF.